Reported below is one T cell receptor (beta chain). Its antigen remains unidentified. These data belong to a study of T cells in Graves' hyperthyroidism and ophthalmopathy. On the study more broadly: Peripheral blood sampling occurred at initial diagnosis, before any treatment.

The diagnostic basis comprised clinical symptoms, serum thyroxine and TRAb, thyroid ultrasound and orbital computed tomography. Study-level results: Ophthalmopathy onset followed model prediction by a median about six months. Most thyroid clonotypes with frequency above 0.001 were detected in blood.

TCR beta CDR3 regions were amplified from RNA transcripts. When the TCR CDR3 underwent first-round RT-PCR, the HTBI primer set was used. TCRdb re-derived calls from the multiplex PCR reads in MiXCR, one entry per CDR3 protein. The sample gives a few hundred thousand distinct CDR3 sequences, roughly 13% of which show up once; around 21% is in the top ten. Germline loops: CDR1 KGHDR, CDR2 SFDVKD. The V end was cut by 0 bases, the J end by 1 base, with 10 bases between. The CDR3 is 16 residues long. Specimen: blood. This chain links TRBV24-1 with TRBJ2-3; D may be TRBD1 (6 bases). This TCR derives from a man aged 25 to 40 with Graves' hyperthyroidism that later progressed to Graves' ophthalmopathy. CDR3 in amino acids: CATSDLQQGGTDTQYF. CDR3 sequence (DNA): TGTGCCACCAGTGATTTGCAACAGGGTGGCACAGATACGCAGTATTTT.